A selection of T cell receptor beta chains follows, all from one sample in a study of blood T cells in healthy people across ages. TCRdb passed the 5' RACE reads through MiXCR, listing each CDR3 protein once. The sample consists of about 800,000 distinct CDR3 sequences, less than 60% of them appearing once. The sequenced sample was blood. These receptors all come from a man at least 80 years old in good health. Both conserved end residues are part of each CDR3. A D gene is named only where the DNA matches it firmly. Rows may omit the clone size; those that give it use once, few, many or a size class.

>15|TRBJ1-2|-|-|TRBV7-2
TGTGCCAGCAGCTTTAAGGGGAACACCAACTATGGCTACACCTTC
CASSFKGNTNYGYTF
>14|TRBJ2-7|TRBD2|few|TRBV28
TGTGCCAGCAGAAAGACTAGCGGGATCCACGAGCAGTACTTC
CASRKTSGIHEQYF
>13|TRBJ2-3|TRBD1|few|TRBV27
TGTGCCATCAGGGGGCTCTCCACAGATACGCAGTATTTT
CAIRGLSTDTQYF
>21|TRBJ2-1|TRBD2|-|TRBV3-1
TGTGCCAGCAGCCCCAGCCCCTGGGCGGGGGGCGCGTCCAGATCGGTAAATGAGCAGTTCTTC
CASSPSPWAGGASRSVNEQFF
>13|TRBJ1-2|-|-|TRBV27
TGTGCCAGCAGCCAGGGTCTCGACTATGGCTACACCTTC
CASSQGLDYGYTF
>16|TRBJ2-7|-|-|TRBV5-6
TGTGCCAGCAGCGGGGGAGGTAGGGGAAGATCCTACGAGCAGTACTTC
CASSGGGRGRSYEQYF
>12|TRBJ2-4|TRBD2|-|TRBV7-2
TGTGCCAGCAGCCAGAACGGGGGGAATCAGTACTTC
CASSQNGGNQYF
>11|TRBJ2-1|-|-|TRBV2
TGTGCCAGCAGAAGGGGAAATGAGCAGTTCTTC
CASRRGNEQFF
>14|TRBJ1-1|-|-|TRBV4-1
TGCGCCAGCAGCCAAGAGAGGAGGTACACTGAAGCTTTCTTT
CASSQERRYTEAFF
>15|TRBJ1-5|-|-|TRBV15
TGTGCCACCAGCAGAGAACCACGGATCAATCAGCCCCAGCATTTT
CATSREPRINQPQHF
>12|TRBJ2-1|-|-|TRBV3-1
TGTGCCAGCAGCCAAAATGATGGGGAGCAGTTCTTC
CASSQNDGEQFF
>17|TRBJ2-3|-|-|TRBV19
TGTGCCAGTAGTATACGGCTTCAGCGGGCCGGGGTGGATACGCAGTATTTT
CASSIRLQRAGVDTQYF
>16|TRBJ2-7|-|-|TRBV7-9
TGTGCCAGCAGCTTAGGTGGTAGCGGACCATCCTACGAGCAGTACTTC
CASSLGGSGPSYEQYF
>14|TRBJ1-5|-|-|TRBV12-3/TRBV12-4
TGTGCCAGCAGTTTTGGGACCACCAATCAGCCCCAGCATTTT
CASSFGTTNQPQHF
>14|TRBJ2-1|-|-|TRBV2
TGTGCCAGCAGTGAAAGTTACTCCTACAATGAGCAGTTCTTC
CASSESYSYNEQFF
>17|TRBJ2-7|-|-|TRBV12-3/TRBV12-4
TGTGCCAGCAGTAGGGGGGCGGGACCACTCTCCTACAATGAGCAGTACTTC
CASSRGAGPLSYNEQYF
>12|TRBJ2-3|-|few|TRBV28
TGTGCCAGCAGTTTCGGGGGCCATACGCAGTATTTT
CASSFGGHTQYF
>13|TRBJ2-7|-|-|TRBV28
TGTGCCAGCATTCGGACAGCCGGATACGAGCAGTACTTC
CASIRTAGYEQYF
>15|TRBJ1-2|-|few|TRBV7-2
TGTGCCAGCAGCTCTCTCGGGGGGGCTTCTATCGGCTACACCTTC
CASSSLGGASIGYTF
>20|TRBJ2-7|-|-|TRBV12-3/TRBV12-4
TGTGCCAGCAGTTTAGCTAACGGCCCGGGGAACAGGGCGAGCTCCTACGAGCAGTACTTC
CASSLANGPGNRASSYEQYF
>16|TRBJ2-5|-|-|TRBV14
TGTGCCAGCAGCCAAGATCCGGGGGCATTGTGGAGTGAGCAGTACTTC
CASSQDPGALWSEQYF
>12|TRBJ2-7|-|many|TRBV5-1
TGCGCCAGCAGCTTTGGGGCCGACGAGCAGTACTTC
CASSFGADEQYF
>16|TRBJ2-1|TRBD2|-|TRBV6-2/TRBV6-3
TGTGCCAGCAGTACCCGGACTAGTGGGCTTTACAATGTGCAGTTCTTC
CASSTRTSGLYNVQFF
>17|TRBJ2-2|TRBD1|-|TRBV28
TGTGCCAGCAGTTTACAGGGGGCGGATTTCGGCACCGGGGAGCTGTTTTTT
CASSLQGADFGTGELFF
>19|TRBJ2-7|TRBD2|-|TRBV5-1
TGCGCCAGCAGCCGCGTTGGAGCGGGATCCGAAGGTGCGCTCTACGAGCAGTACTTC
CASSRVGAGSEGALYEQYF
>14|TRBJ2-7|TRBD2|-|TRBV20-1
TGCAGTGCTAGGCCCGGGACTAGCCCAGGGGAGCAGTACTTC
CSARPGTSPGEQYF
>14|TRBJ2-2|-|-|TRBV29-1
TGCAGCGCTGGGCAGGGGGGGAGCACCGGGGAGCTGTTTTTT
CSAGQGGSTGELFF
>12|TRBJ2-5|-|many|TRBV29-1
TGCAGCGTTGTCGGGGCGGAGGAGACCCAGTACTTC
CSVVGAEETQYF
>16|TRBJ2-2|-|many|TRBV7-9
TGTGCCAGCAGCTTAGCACAGATATCGAACACCGGGGAGCTGTTTTTT
CASSLAQISNTGELFF
>12|TRBJ2-7|-|-|TRBV29-1
TGCAGCGTCGAGGAGCGGACCTACGAGCAGTACTTC
CSVEERTYEQYF
>14|TRBJ1-2|-|-|TRBV30
TGTGCCTGGAGCGGGGCCACCGGTAACTATGGCTACACCTTC
CAWSGATGNYGYTF
>15|TRBJ1-2|-|-|TRBV6-6
TGTGCCAGCAGCCTCCCTAGGGACCGGTTCGATGGCTACACCTTC
CASSLPRDRFDGYTF
>14|TRBJ1-6|-|-|TRBV28
TGTGCCAGCAGTGACGGCACCTATAATTCACCCCCCCACTTT
CASSDGTYNSPPHF
>14|TRBJ2-7|TRBD1|few|TRBV12-3/TRBV12-4
TGTGCCAGCAGTTTACAACAGGGGTCTTCCGAGCAGTACTTC
CASSLQQGSSEQYF
>11|TRBJ2-1|-|-|TRBV24-1
TGTGCCACCAGCACGTACAATGAGCAGTTCTTC
CATSTYNEQFF
>14|TRBJ2-1|-|-|TRBV7-2
TGTGCCAGCAGCTTGAGGGGGAACTACAATGAGCAGTTCTTC
CASSLRGNYNEQFF
>14|TRBJ2-7|-|-|TRBV4-3
TGCACCAGCAGCCAAGGCCCTGGTGGGGGCGAGCAGTACTTC
CTSSQGPGGGEQYF
>18|TRBJ2-4|-|-|TRBV18
TGTGCCAGCTCACCAGAAGATTACGTGGCAGGGATAGGTCGGGAGCAGTACTTC
CASSPEDYVAGIGREQYF
>18|TRBJ2-3|TRBD2|-|TRBV2
TGTGCCAGGTTATCCGGGACTAGCGGGAGGGATCACACAGATACGCAGTATTTT
CARLSGTSGRDHTDTQYF
>14|TRBJ2-1|TRBD1|few|TRBV6-2/TRBV6-3
TGTGCCAGCAGTCTTCTCAGGGGGCAGGGTGAGCAGTTCTTC
CASSLLRGQGEQFF
>15|TRBJ2-7|TRBD1|-|TRBV5-1
TGCGCCAGCAGCTTGGACGGGACAGGGTCCTACGAGCAGTACTTC
CASSLDGTGSYEQYF
>14|TRBJ2-3|-|-|TRBV5-1
TGCGCCAGCGGCAACGGCGGACTTTCGGATACGCAGTATTTT
CASGNGGLSDTQYF
>11|TRBJ1-6|-|-|TRBV30
TGTGCCTGGAGTCCAGGGGAAACCCTCCACTTT
CAWSPGETLHF
>15|TRBJ2-7|-|-|TRBV28
TGTGCCAGCAGTTTAGGGGGCAGGGGATCGGGCGAGCAGTACTTC
CASSLGGRGSGEQYF